This TCR beta chain was retrieved from a study of cytomegalovirus exposure and HLA in healthy donors. Overall study findings and caveats: Researchers counted over 150 TCR beta chains as cytomegalovirus-associated. Accounts indicate the classifier identified cytomegalovirus status with strong specificity and sensitivity.

For this clone: The antigen is undetermined.

PCR primers comprised 60 Vbeta and 13 Jbeta primers. Sequencing used immunoSEQ multiplex PCR; TCRdb keeps in-frame clones, though not all of them. The data contain approximately 140,000 clones, more than 60% of them singletons. The CDR3 is 16 residues long. The germline gives CDR1 LGHNT, CDR2 FRNRAP. Trimming removed 5 bases at V and 2 bases at J, with 16 bases between. The chain uses TRBV12-5 and TRBJ1-5; tentative D call: TRBD1 (5 bases). The sequence came from a woman between 50 and 59 years old in good health and CMV-seropositive. Material: PBMCs. CDR3 in DNA: TGTGCTAGTGGTCCGCGGGGCGGGGTGGGCAATCAGCCCCAGCATTTT. Translation: CASGPRGGVGNQPQHF.